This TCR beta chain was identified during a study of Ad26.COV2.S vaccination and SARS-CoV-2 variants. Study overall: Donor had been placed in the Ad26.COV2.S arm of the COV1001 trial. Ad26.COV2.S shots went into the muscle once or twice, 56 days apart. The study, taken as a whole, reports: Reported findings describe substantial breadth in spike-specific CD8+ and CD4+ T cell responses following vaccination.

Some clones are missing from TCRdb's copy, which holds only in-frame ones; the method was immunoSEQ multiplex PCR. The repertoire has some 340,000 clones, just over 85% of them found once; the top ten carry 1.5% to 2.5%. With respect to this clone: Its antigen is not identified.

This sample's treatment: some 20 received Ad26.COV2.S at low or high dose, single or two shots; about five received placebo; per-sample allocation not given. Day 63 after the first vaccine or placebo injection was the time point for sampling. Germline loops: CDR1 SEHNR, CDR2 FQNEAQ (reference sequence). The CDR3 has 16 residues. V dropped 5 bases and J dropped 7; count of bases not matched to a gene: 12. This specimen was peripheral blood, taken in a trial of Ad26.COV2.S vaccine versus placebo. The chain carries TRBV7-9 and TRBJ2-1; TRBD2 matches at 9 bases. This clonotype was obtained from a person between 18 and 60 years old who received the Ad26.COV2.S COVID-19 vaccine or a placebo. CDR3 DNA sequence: TGTGCCAGCAGCCCCGTGGGCGGGGGGGCAGGAAATGAGCAGTTCTTC. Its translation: CASSPVGGGAGNEQFF. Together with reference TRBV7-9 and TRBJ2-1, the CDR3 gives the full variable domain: DTGVSQNPRHKITKRGQNVTFRCDPISEHNRLYWYRQTLGQGPEFLTYFQNEAQLEKSRLLSDRFSAERPKGSFSTLEIQRTEQGDSAMYLCASSPVGGGAGNEQFFGPGTRLTVL.